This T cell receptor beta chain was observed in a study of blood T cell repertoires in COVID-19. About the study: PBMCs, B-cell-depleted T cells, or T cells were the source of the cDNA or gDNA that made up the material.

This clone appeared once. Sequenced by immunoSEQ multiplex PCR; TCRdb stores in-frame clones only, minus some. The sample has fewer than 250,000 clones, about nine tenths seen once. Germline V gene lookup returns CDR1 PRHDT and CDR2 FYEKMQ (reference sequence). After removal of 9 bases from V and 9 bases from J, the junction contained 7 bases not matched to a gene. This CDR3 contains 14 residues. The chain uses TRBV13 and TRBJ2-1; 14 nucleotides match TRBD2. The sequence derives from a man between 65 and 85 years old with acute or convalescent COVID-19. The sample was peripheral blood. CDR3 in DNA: TGTGCCAGTTCGGGACTAGCGGGAGTGAGTGAGCAGTTCTTC. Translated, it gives CASSGLAGVSEQFF.